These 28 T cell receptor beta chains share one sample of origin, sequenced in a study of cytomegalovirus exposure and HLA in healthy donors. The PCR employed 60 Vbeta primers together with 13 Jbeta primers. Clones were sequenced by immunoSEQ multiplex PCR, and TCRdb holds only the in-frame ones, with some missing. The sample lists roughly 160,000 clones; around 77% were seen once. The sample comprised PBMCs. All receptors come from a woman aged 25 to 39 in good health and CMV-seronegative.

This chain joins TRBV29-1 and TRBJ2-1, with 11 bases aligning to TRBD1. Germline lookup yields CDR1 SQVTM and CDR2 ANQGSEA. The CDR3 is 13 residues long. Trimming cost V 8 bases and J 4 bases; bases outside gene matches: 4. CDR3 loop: CSSGTGGYNEQFF. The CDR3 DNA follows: TGCAGCTCCGGGACAGGGGGATACAATGAGCAGTTCTTC.

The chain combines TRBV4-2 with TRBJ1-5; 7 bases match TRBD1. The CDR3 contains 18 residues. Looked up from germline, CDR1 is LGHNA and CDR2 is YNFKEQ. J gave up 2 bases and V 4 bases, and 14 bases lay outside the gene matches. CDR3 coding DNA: TGTGCCAGCAGCCCCTCCGCGGGAGGGGGCGGAGGCAATCAGCCCCAGCATTTT. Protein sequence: CASSPSAGGGGGNQPQHF.

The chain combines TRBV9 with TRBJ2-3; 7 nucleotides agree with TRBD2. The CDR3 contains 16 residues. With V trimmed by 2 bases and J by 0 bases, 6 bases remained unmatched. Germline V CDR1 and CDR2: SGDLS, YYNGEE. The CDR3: CASSVGLAASTDTQYF. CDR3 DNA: TGTGCCAGCAGCGTTGGGCTAGCGGCTAGCACAGATACGCAGTATTTT.

The CDR3 DNA follows: TGTGCCAGCAGCTTCACAGGGTCTGAAGCTTTCTTT. It translates to CASSFTGSEAFF. V gene TRBV11-3 combines with J gene TRBJ1-1; D is perhaps TRBD1 (6 bases). The CDR3 is 12 residues long. The germline CDR1 and CDR2 sequences are SGHNT and YENEEA. Trimming stripped 3 bases from V and 6 bases from J, with 8 bases between.

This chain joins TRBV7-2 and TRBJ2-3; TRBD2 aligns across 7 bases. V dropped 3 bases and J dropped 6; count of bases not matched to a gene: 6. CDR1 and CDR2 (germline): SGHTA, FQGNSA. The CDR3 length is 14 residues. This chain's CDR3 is CASSLLAAPDTQYF. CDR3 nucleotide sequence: TGTGCCAGCAGCTTGCTAGCGGCCCCGGATACGCAGTATTTT.

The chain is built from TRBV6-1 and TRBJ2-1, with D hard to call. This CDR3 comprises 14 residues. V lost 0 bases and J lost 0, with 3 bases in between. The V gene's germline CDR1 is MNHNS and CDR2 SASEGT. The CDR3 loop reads CASSEASSYNEQFF. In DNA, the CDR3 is TGTGCCAGCAGTGAAGCCAGCTCCTACAATGAGCAGTTCTTC.

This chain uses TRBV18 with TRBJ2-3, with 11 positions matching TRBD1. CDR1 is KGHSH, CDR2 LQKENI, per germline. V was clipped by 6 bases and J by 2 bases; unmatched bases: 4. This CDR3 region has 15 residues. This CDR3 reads CASSLGQGDTDTQYF. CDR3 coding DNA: TGTGCCAGCTCTCTGGGACAGGGGGACACAGATACGCAGTATTTT.

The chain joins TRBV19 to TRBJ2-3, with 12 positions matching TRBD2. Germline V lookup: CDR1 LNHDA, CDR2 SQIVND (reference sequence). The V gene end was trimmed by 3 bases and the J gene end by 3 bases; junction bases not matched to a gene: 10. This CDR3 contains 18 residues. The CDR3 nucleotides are TGTGCCAGTAGTATGATTTCGGCTAGCGGGGGGGCGACAGATACGCAGTATTTT. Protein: CASSMISASGGATDTQYF.

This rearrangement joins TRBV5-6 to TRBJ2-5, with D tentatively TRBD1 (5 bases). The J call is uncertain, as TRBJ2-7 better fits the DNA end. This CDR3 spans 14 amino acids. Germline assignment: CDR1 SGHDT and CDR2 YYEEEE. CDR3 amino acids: CASSLGQWFYEQYF. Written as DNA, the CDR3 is TGTGCCAGCAGCTTGGGACAGTGGTTCTACGAGCAGTACTTC.

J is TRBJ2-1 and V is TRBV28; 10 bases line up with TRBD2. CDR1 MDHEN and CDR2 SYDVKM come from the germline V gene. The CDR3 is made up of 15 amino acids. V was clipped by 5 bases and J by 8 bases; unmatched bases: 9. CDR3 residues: CASSPAGGPVDEQFF. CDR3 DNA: TGTGCCAGCAGTCCAGCGGGAGGGCCAGTGGATGAGCAGTTCTTC.

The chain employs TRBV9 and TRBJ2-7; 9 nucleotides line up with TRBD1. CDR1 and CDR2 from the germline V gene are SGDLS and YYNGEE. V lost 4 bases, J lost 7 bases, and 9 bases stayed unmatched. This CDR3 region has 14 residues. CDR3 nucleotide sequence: TGTGCCAGCAGCCTAGGGACAGGGAATAGGGAGCAGTACTTC. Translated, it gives CASSLGTGNREQYF.

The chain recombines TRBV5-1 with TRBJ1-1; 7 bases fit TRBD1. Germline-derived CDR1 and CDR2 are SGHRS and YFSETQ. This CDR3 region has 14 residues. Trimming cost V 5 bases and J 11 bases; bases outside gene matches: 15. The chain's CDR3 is CASSSTGDAKSAFF. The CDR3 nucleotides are TGCGCCAGCAGTTCCACAGGGGATGCAAAGTCGGCTTTCTTT.

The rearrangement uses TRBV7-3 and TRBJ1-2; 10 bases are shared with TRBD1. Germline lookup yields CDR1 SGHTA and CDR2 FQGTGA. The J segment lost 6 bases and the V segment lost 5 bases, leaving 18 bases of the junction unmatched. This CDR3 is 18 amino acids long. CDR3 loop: CASSLSARQGAGRDGYTF. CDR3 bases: TGTGCCAGCAGCCTATCGGCGAGACAGGGGGCGGGAAGGGATGGCTACACCTTC.

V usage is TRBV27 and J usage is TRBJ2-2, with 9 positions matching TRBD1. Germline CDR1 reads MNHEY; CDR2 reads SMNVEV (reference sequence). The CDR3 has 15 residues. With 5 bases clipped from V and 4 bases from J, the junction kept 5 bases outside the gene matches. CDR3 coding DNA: TGTGCCAGCAGTCCCAACAGGGGGCGCACCGGGGAGCTGTTTTTT. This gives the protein CASSPNRGRTGELFF.

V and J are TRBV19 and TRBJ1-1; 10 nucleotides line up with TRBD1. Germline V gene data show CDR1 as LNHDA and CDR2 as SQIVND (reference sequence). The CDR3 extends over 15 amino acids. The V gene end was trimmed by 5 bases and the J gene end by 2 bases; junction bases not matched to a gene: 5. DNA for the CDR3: TGTGCCAGTAGTCCTTGGACAGGGGGAAACACTGAAGCTTTCTTT. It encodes CASSPWTGGNTEAFF.

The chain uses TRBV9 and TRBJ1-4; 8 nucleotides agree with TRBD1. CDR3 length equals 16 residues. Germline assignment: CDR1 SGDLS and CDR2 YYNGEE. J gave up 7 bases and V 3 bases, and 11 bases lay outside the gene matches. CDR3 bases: TGTGCCAGCAGCGCTCCAGGGGGCGGACAACGTGAAAAACTGTTTTTT. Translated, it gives CASSAPGGGQREKLFF. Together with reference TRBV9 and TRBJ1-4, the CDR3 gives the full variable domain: DSGVTQTPKHLITATGQRVTLRCSPRSGDLSVYWYQQSLDQGLQFLIQYYNGEERAKGNILERFSAQQFPDLHSELNLSSLELGDSALYFCASSAPGGGQREKLFFGSGTQLSVL.

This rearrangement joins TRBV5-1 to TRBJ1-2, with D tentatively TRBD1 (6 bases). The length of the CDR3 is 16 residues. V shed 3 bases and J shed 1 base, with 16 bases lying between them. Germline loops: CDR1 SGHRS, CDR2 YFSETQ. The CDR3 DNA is TGCGCCAGCAGCTCCATCCGGACAGAAAGTAACTATGGCTACACCTTC. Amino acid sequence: CASSSIRTESNYGYTF. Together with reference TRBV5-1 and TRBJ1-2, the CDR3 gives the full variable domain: KAGVTQTPRYLIKTRGQQVTLSCSPISGHRSVSWYQQTPGQGLQFLFEYFSETQRNKGNFPGRFSGRQFSNSRSEMNVSTLELGDSALYLCASSSIRTESNYGYTFGSGTRLTVV.

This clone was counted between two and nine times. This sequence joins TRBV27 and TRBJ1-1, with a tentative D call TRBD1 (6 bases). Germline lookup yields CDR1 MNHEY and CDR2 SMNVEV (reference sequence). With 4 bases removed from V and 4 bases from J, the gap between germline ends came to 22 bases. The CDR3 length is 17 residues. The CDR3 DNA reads TGTGCCAGCAGTTCAACAGGGTTTTTTACATGGGGCACTGAAGCTTTCTTT. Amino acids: CASSSTGFFTWGTEAFF.

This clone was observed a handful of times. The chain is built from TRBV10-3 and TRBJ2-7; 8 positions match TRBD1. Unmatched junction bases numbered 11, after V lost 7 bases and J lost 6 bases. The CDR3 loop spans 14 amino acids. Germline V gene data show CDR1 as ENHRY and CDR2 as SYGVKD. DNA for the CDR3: TGTGCCATCACGGGACAGGTCGGTATCAGCGAGCAGTACTTC. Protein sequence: CAITGQVGISEQYF.

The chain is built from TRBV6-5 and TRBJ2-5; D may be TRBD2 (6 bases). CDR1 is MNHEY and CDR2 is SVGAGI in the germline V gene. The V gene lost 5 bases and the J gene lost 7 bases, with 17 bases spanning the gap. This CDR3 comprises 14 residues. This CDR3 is CASSLGTLMGTQYF. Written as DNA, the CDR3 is TGTGCCAGCAGTCTCGGGACTCTTATGGGGACCCAGTACTTC.

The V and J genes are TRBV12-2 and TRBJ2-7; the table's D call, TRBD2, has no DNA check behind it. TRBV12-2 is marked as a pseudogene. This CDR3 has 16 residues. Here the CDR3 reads CASRLAGGGLSYEQYF. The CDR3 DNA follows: TGTGCAAGTCGCTTAGCGGGCGGGGGCCTCTCCTACGAGCAGTACTTC.

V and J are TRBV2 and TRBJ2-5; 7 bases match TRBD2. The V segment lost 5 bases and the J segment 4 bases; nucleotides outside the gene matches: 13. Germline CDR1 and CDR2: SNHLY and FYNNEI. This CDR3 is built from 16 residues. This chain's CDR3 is CASSPPGGRATETQYF. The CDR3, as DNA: TGTGCCAGCAGTCCCCCTGGAGGGAGGGCCACAGAGACCCAGTACTTC.

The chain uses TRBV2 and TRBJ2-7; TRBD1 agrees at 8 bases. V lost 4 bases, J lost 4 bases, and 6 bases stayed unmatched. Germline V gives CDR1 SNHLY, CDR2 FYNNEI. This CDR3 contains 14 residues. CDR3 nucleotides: TGTGCCAGCAGTGTCGGGACAGGTATATACGAGCAGTACTTC. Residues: CASSVGTGIYEQYF.

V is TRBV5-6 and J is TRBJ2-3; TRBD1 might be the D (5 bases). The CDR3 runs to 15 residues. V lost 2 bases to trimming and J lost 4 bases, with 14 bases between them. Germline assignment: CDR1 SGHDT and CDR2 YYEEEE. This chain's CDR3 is CASSFQDRGPDTQYF. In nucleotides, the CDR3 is TGTGCCAGCAGCTTCCAGGATAGGGGCCCAGATACGCAGTATTTT.

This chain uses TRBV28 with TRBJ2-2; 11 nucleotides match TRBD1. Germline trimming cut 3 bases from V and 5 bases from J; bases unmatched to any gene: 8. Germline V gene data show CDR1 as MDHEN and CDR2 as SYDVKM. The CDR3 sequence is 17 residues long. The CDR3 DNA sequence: TGTGCCAGCAGTTTTTTAGGACAGGGGGCATGGACCGGGGAGCTGTTTTTT. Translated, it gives CASSFLGQGAWTGELFF.

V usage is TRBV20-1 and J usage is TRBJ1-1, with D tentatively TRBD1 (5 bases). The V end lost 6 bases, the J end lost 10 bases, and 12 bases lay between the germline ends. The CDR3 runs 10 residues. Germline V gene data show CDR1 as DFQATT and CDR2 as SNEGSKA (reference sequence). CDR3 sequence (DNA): TGCAGTGCCCCTGGGGGGACAGCTTTCTTT. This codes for CSAPGGTAFF.

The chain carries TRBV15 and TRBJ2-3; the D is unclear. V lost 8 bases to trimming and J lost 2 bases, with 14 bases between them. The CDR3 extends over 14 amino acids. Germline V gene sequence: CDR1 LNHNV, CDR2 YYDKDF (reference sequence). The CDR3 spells CATADLDYTDTQYF. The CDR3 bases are TGTGCCACCGCCGACCTAGATTACACAGATACGCAGTATTTT.

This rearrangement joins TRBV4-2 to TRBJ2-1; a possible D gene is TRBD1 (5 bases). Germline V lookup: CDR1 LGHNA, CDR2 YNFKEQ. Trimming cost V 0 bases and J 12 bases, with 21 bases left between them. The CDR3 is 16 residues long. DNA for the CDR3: TGTGCCAGCAGCCAAGATCACAGGTTTTACAATGAGCGGCAGTTCTTC. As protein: CASSQDHRFYNERQFF.